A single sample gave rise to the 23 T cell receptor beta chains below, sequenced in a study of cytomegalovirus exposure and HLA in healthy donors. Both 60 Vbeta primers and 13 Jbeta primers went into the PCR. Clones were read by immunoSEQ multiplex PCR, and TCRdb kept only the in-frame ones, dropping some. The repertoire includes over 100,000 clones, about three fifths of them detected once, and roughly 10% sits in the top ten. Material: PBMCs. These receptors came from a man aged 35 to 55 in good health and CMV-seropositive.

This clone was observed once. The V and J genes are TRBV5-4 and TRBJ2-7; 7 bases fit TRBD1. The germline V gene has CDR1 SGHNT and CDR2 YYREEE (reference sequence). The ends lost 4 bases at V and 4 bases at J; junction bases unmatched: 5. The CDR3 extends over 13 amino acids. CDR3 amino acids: CASSLTGVYEQYF. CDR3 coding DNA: TGTGCCAGCAGCCTCACAGGGGTATACGAGCAGTACTTC. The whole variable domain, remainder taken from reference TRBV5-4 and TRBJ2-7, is ETGVTQSPTHLIKTRGQQVTLRCSSQSGHNTVSWYQQALGQGPQFIFQYYREEENGRGNFPPRFSGLQFPNYSSELNVNALELDDSALYLCASSLTGVYEQYFGPGTRLTVT.

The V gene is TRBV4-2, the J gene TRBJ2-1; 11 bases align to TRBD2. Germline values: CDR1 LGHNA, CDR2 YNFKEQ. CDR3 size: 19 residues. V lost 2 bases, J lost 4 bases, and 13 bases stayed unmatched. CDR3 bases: TGTGCCAGCAGCCAATCACTAGCGGGAGAGGTGCCGGGGTACAATGAGCAGTTCTTC. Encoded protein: CASSQSLAGEVPGYNEQFF.

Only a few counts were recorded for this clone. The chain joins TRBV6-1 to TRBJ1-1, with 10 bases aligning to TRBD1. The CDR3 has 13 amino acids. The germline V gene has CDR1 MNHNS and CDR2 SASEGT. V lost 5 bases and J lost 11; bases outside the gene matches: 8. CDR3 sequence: CASSYTRQGAAFF. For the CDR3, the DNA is TGTGCCAGCAGTTATACTAGACAGGGGGCCGCTTTCTTT.

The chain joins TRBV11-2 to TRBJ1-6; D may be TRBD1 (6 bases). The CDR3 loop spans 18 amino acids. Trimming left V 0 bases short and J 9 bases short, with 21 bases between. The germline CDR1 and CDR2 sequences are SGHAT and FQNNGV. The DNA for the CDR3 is TGTGCCAGCAGCTTAGATAGTTGGGGTGGGGACACAATTTCACCCCTCCACTTT. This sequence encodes CASSLDSWGGDTISPLHF.

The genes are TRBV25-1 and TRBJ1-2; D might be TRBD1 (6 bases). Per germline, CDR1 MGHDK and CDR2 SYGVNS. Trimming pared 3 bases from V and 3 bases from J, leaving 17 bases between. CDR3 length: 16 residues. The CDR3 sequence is CASSEGQGPLDYGYTF. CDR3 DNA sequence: TGTGCCAGCAGTGAGGGGCAGGGGCCATTGGACTATGGCTACACCTTC.

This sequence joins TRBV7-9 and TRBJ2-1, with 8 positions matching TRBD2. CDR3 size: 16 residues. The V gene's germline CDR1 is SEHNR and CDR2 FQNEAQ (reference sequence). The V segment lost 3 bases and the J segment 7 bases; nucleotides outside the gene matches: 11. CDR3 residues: CASSFPLAGFDNEQFF. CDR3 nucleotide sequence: TGTGCCAGCAGCTTCCCTTTAGCGGGGTTCGATAATGAGCAGTTCTTC.

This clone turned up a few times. CDR3 amino acids: CASRPTGLADTQYF. The CDR3 coding sequence is TGTGCCAGCAGACCTACAGGGTTGGCAGATACGCAGTATTTT. The chain joins TRBV6-6 to TRBJ2-3; D is perhaps TRBD1 (6 bases). This CDR3 has 14 amino acids. The germline CDR1 and CDR2 sequences are MNHNY and SVGAGI (reference sequence). The germline V and J ends were trimmed by 6 bases and 4 bases, with 14 bases remaining between them.

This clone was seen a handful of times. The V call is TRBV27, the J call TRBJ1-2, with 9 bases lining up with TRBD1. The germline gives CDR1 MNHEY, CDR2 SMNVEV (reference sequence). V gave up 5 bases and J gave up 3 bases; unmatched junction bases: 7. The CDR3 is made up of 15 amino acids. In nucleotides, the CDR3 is TGTGCCAGCAGTGATACAGGGGGCGGAGACTATGGCTACACCTTC. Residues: CASSDTGGGDYGYTF.

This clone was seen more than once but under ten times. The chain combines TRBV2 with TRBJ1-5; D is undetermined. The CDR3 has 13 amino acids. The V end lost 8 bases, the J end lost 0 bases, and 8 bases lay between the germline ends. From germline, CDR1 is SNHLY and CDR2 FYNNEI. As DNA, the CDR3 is TGTGCCAGCGGCGGGAATAGCAATCAGCCCCAGCATTTT. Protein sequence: CASGGNSNQPQHF.

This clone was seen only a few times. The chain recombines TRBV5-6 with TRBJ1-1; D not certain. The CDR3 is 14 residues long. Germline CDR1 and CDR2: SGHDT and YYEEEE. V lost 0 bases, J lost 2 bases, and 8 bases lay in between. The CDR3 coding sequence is TGTGCCAGCAGCTTGGGCGTCTCTAACACTGAAGCTTTCTTT. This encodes CASSLGVSNTEAFF.

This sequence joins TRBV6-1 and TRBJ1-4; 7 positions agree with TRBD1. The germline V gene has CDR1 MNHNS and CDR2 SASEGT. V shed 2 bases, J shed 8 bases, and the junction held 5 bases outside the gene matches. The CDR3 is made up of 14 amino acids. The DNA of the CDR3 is TGTGCCAGCAGTGAAACGACAGGGCGGGAAAAACTGTTTTTT. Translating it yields CASSETTGREKLFF.

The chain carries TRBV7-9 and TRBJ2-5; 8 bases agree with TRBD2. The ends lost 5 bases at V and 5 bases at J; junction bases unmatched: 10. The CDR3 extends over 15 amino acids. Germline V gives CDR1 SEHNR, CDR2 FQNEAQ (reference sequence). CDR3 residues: CASSRGLATTETQYF. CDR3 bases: TGTGCCAGCAGCCGCGGACTAGCTACTACGGAGACCCAGTACTTC.

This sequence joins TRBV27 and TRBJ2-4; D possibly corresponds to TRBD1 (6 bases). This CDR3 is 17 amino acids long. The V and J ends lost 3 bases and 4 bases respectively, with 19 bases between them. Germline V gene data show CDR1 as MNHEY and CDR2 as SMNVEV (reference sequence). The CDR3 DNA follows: TGTGCCAGCAGTTTCAAGCAGGGCAGGGGTGGTAAAAACATTCAGTACTTC. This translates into CASSFKQGRGGKNIQYF.

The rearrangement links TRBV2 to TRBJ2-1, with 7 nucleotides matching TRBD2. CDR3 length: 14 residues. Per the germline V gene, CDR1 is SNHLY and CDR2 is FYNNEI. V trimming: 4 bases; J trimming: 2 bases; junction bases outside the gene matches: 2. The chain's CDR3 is CASSGLAAYNEQFF. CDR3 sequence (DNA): TGTGCCAGCAGTGGACTAGCCGCCTACAATGAGCAGTTCTTC.

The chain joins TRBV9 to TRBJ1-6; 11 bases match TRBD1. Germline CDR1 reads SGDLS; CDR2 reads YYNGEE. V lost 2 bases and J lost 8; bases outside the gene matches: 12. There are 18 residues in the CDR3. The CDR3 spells CASSVGGTGGFWDSPLHF. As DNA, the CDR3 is TGTGCCAGCAGCGTTGGGGGGACAGGGGGTTTTTGGGATTCACCCCTCCACTTT. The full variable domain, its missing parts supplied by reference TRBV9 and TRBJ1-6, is DSGVTQTPKHLITATGQRVTLRCSPRSGDLSVYWYQQSLDQGLQFLIQYYNGEERAKGNILERFSAQQFPDLHSELNLSSLELGDSALYFCASSVGGTGGFWDSPLHFGNGTRLTVT.

This CDR3 is CASSLTGTGGYEQYF. CDR3 coding DNA: TGTGCCAGCAGCTTAACCGGGACAGGGGGCTACGAGCAGTACTTC. The chain carries TRBV7-9 and TRBJ2-7, with 11 bases identical to TRBD1. Germline V gene data show CDR1 as SEHNR and CDR2 as FQNEAQ (reference sequence). J was trimmed by 3 bases and V by 2 bases; bases with no gene match: 3. The CDR3 is made up of 15 amino acids.

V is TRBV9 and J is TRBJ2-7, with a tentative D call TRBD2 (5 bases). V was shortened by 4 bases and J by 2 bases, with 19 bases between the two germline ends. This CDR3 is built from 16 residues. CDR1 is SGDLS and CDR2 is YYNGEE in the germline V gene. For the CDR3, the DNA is TGTGCCAGCAGCATGAGTCTAGCCTTTGAACCCTACGAGCAGTACTTC. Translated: CASSMSLAFEPYEQYF.

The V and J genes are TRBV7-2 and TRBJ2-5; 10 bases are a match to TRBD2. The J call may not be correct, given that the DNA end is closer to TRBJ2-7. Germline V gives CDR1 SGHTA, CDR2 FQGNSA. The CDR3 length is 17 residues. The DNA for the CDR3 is TGTGCCAGCAGCTTAGTGGCTAGCGGGAGAGGGCCCTACGAGCAGTACTTC. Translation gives CASSLVASGRGPYEQYF.

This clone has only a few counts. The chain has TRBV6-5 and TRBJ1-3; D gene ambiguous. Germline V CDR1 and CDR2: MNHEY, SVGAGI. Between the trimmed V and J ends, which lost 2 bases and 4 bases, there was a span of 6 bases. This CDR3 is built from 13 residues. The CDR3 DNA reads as TGTGCCAGCAGTTACCCCTCCGGAAACACCATATATTTT. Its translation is CASSYPSGNTIYF.

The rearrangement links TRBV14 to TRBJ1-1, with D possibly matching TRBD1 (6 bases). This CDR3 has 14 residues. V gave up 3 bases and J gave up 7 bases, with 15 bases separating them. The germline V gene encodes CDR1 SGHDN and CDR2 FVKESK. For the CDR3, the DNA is TGTGCCAGCAGCCACAATTATGGACAGAGTGAAGCTTTCTTT. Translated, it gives CASSHNYGQSEAFF.

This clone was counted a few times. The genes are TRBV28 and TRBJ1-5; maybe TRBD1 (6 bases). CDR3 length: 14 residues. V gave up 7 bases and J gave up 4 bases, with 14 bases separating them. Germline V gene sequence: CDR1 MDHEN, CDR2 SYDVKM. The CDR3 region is CASTRTVSNQPQHF. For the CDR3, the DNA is TGTGCCAGCACGAGGACAGTCTCAAATCAGCCCCAGCATTTT. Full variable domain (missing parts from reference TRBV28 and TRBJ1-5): DVKVTQSSRYLVKRTGEKVFLECVQDMDHENMFWYRQDPGLGLRLIYFSYDVKMKEKGDIPEGYSVSREKKERFSLILESASTNQTSMYLCASTRTVSNQPQHFGDGTRLSIL.

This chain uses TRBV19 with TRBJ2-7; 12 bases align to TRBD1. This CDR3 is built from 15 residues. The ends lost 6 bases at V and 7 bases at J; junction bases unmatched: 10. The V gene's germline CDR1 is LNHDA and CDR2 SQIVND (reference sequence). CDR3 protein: CASRLTGQGAYEQYF. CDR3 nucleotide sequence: TGTGCCAGTAGGCTTACGGGACAGGGGGCGTATGAGCAGTACTTC.

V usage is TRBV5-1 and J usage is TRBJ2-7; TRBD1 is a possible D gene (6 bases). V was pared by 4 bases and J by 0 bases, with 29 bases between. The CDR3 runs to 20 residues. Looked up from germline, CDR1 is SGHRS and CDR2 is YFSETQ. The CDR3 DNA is TGCGCCAGCAGCAAGGGGGTAGAGGGGCGCCTTGCTACCCGCTCCTACGAGCAGTACTTC. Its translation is CASSKGVEGRLATRSYEQYF.